Each of the 15 T cell receptor beta chains below was sequenced from the same sample in a study of T cell responses to AZD1222 COVID-19 vaccine. Libraries were prepared by immunoSEQ multiplex PCR; TCRdb keeps only in-frame clonotypes and omits some of them. The sample holds approximately 180,000 clones, roughly nine tenths seen once. The starting material was peripheral blood, obtained on day 0 of AZD1222 vaccination. The receptors originated from an adult in good health.

V gene TRBV6-5 combines with J gene TRBJ1-2, with D maybe TRBD1 (6 bases). Germline CDR1 reads MNHEY; CDR2 reads SVGAGI. V was clipped by 6 bases and J by 3 bases, with 11 bases between them. There are 13 residues in the CDR3. CDR3 sequence reads: CASSQGRDYGYTF. The CDR3 nucleotides read TGTGCCAGCAGCCAGGGGAGGGACTATGGCTACACCTTC.

The chain joins TRBV28 to TRBJ1-5; possibly TRBD1 for D (5 bases). CDR1 and CDR2 from the germline V gene are MDHEN and SYDVKM. V was pared by 5 bases and J by 5 bases, with 10 bases between. This CDR3 region has 13 residues. The CDR3 is CASSQLGDQPQHF. The CDR3 bases are TGTGCCAGCAGTCAATTGGGGGATCAGCCCCAGCATTTT.

The chain has TRBV24-1 and TRBJ2-2; D remains unclear. CDR1 KGHDR and CDR2 SFDVKD come from the germline V gene. V lost 7 bases and J 4 bases, leaving 12 bases between the germline ends. The CDR3 spans 14 residues. This CDR3 is CATSLTASTGELFF. CDR3 in DNA: TGTGCCACCAGCCTCACCGCTAGCACCGGGGAGCTGTTTTTT.

This chain uses TRBV4-3 with TRBJ2-1; 9 bases agree with TRBD1. J was trimmed by 6 bases and V by 0 bases; bases with no gene match: 9. Germline CDR1 LGHNA, CDR2 YSLEER. The CDR3 totals 17 residues. CDR3 bases: TGCGCCAGCAGCCAAGATGTAGTGGGACAGGGTATCAATGAGCAGTTCTTC. Its translation is CASSQDVVGQGINEQFF.

CDR3 in amino acids: CAWSVLGSNQPQHF. The CDR3 DNA reads as TGTGCCTGGAGTGTACTGGGCAGCAATCAGCCCCAGCATTTT. The genes are TRBV30 and TRBJ1-5; no reliable D call. This CDR3 is 14 amino acids long. The ends were cut back, 0 bases at V and 1 base at J, with 7 bases in the middle. Germline V gene sequence: CDR1 GTSNPN, CDR2 SVGIG (reference sequence). Filled out from reference TRBV30 and TRBJ1-5, the complete variable domain reads SQTIHQWPATLVQPVGSPLSLECTVEGTSNPNLYWYRQAAGRGLQLLFYSVGIGQISSEVPQNLSASRPQDRQFILSSKKLLLSDSGFYLCAWSVLGSNQPQHFGDGTRLSIL.

The chain combines TRBV4-2 with TRBJ1-2, with unresolved D. The germline CDR1 and CDR2 sequences are LGHNA and YNFKEQ. CDR3 length: 13 amino acids. V lost 6 bases and J lost 0, with 8 bases in between. The CDR3 is CASRQHANYGYTF. DNA for the CDR3: TGTGCCAGCAGACAACACGCTAACTATGGCTACACCTTC.

The chain recombines TRBV30 with TRBJ1-4; D unclear. V gave up 4 bases and J gave up 8 bases, with 8 bases separating them. The CDR3 extends over 11 amino acids. CDR1 and CDR2 (germline): GTSNPN, SVGIG (reference sequence). The CDR3 here is CAWTRNEKLFF. The CDR3 DNA sequence: TGTGCCTGGACCAGGAACGAAAAACTGTTTTTT.

This clone was recorded a few times. CDR3 in DNA: TGCAGCGTGGGTGGGGGTGCCGGTGGCTACACCTTC. Encoded protein: CSVGGGAGGYTF. This sequence joins TRBV29-1 and TRBJ1-2; tentatively, D is TRBD1 (5 bases). The CDR3 runs 12 residues. V lost 6 bases and J lost 7, with 15 bases in between. CDR1 is SQVTM, CDR2 ANQGSEA, per germline.

This clone was seen more than once but under ten times. This sequence joins TRBV10-2 and TRBJ1-2; maybe TRBD1 (6 bases). The V and J ends lost 5 bases and 3 bases respectively, with 10 bases between them. This CDR3 region has 13 residues. CDR1 is WSHSY, CDR2 SAAADI, per germline. Written as DNA, the CDR3 is TGCGCCAGCAGTCAACAGGGAGACTATGGCTACACCTTC. It encodes CASSQQGDYGYTF.

The V and J genes are TRBV7-9 and TRBJ1-6; maybe TRBD1 (6 bases). The CDR3 totals 14 residues. V was pared by 5 bases and J by 10 bases, with 15 bases between. Germline-derived CDR1 and CDR2 are SEHNR and FQNEAQ (reference sequence). The CDR3 loop is CASSPLGARSPLHF. CDR3 sequence (DNA): TGTGCCAGCAGCCCCTTGGGGGCAAGGTCACCCCTCCACTTT.

This clone has just a few counts. This chain uses TRBV19 with TRBJ2-3; TRBD1 aligns across 12 bases. The CDR3 is 15 residues long. With V trimmed by 11 bases and J by 6 bases, 12 bases remained unmatched. Germline V CDR1 and CDR2: LNHDA, SQIVND (reference sequence). In DNA, the CDR3 is TGTGCCTGGAGGGGGACAGGGGGCATGAGGGATACGCAGTATTTT. Translating gives CAWRGTGGMRDTQYF.

Written as DNA, the CDR3 is TGTGCCACCAGCGTAAGCGGGGGGTTCTACAATGAGCAGTTCTTC. Translation: CATSVSGGFYNEQFF. The rearrangement joins TRBV15 to TRBJ2-1; TRBD2 matches 9 bases. With 5 bases clipped from V and 3 bases from J, the junction kept 5 bases outside the gene matches. CDR1 is LNHNV and CDR2 is YYDKDF in the germline V gene (reference sequence). The CDR3 is 15 amino acids.

The chain combines TRBV7-2 with TRBJ1-2; D is uncertain. Trimming took off 1 base at V and 0 bases at J, with 9 bases between the two ends. CDR1 and CDR2 (germline): SGHTA, FQGNSA. The CDR3 is 15 amino acids. CDR3 coding DNA: TGTGCCAGCAGCTTAGAAAGGTTAGCTAACTATGGCTACACCTTC. Its translation: CASSLERLANYGYTF.

This chain uses TRBV11-2 with TRBJ2-3, with D maybe TRBD2 (5 bases). Germline loops: CDR1 SGHAT, CDR2 FQNNGV. Trimming cost V 1 base and J 2 bases, with 7 bases left between them. This CDR3 contains 14 residues. The CDR3 sequence is CASSLGGATDTQYF. The CDR3 bases are TGTGCCAGCAGCTTAGGGGGAGCCACAGATACGCAGTATTTT.

The chain carries TRBV14 and TRBJ2-3; TRBD1 matches 9 bases. CDR3 length: 15 amino acids. J lost 6 bases, V lost 1 base, and 5 bases had no gene match. The V gene's germline CDR1 is SGHDN and CDR2 FVKESK. The CDR3 nucleotides are TGTGCCAGCAGCCAAGGGGGACAGGGAGTGGATACGCAGTATTTT. This translates into CASSQGGQGVDTQYF. Filled out from reference TRBV14 and TRBJ2-3, the complete variable domain reads EAGVTQFPSHSVIEKGQTVTLRCDPISGHDNLYWYRRVMGKEIKFLLHFVKESKQDESGMPNNRFLAERTGGTYSTLKVQPAELEDSGVYFCASSQGGQGVDTQYFGPGTRLTVL.